Listed here are 8 T cell receptor beta chains from one sample, sequenced in a study of T cell changes during pregnancy in multiple sclerosis. Measured with immunoSEQ multiplex PCR; TCRdb has only the in-frame clones, and not every one. The profile shows roughly 34,000 clones, about 90% of them singletons. The sequencing here drew on CD8+ T cells from peripheral blood mononuclear cells, taken in the third trimester of pregnancy. Receptors were obtained from a female donor with multiple sclerosis, enrolled in a pregnancy study.

This clone turned up a few times. In DNA form, the CDR3 reads TGTGCCAGCAGTTACTCCGACAGAACCTTAGGTGAAAAACTGTTTTTT. Protein sequence: CASSYSDRTLGEKLFF. The chain combines TRBV6-5 with TRBJ1-4; possible D gene TRBD1, 5 bases. Trimming cost V 0 bases and J 7 bases, with 15 bases left between them. Germline lookup yields CDR1 MNHEY and CDR2 SVGAGI. The CDR3 runs to 16 residues.

This clone was found once. The CDR3 DNA reads TGTGCCAGCAGTTCCTTCGCGGACTTTTTCACAGATACGCAGTATTTT. It yields the protein CASSSFADFFTDTQYF. V and J are TRBV7-9 and TRBJ2-3, with D possibly matching TRBD2 (5 bases). V lost 6 bases to trimming and J lost 2 bases, with 18 bases between them. CDR1 and CDR2 (germline): SEHNR, FQNEAQ (reference sequence). The length of the CDR3 is 16 residues.

CDR3: CASSGANYGYTF. The CDR3 DNA sequence: TGCGCCAGCAGTGGAGCTAACTATGGCTACACCTTC. The chain carries TRBV5-1 and TRBJ1-2; D unresolved. Per the germline V gene, CDR1 is SGHRS and CDR2 is YFSETQ. This CDR3 is built from 12 residues. V lost 5 bases and J lost 0, with 5 bases in between.

This clone was recorded a few times. The chain links TRBV6-1 to TRBJ2-5; TRBD2 aligns across 8 bases. This CDR3 region has 15 residues. J gave up 1 base and V 6 bases, and 7 bases lay outside the gene matches. CDR1 and CDR2 (germline): MNHNS, SASEGT. This CDR3 is CASSASAGGQETQYF. CDR3 nucleotides: TGTGCCAGCAGCGCATCGGCGGGGGGCCAAGAGACCCAGTACTTC.

The gene calls are TRBV6-4 and TRBJ2-7; D is perhaps TRBD2 (6 bases). With 10 bases removed from V and 3 bases from J, the gap between germline ends came to 19 bases. Germline V gene data show CDR1 as MRHNA and CDR2 as SNTAGT. CDR3 length: 14 residues. CDR3 region: CATSPDPGDYEQYF. CDR3 bases: TGTGCCACCAGCCCCGACCCGGGGGACTACGAGCAGTACTTC.

DNA for the CDR3: TGTGCCAGCAGCTCCGGGGACATCTCTGGGGCCAACGTCCTGACTTTC. It translates to CASSSGDISGANVLTF. The chain employs TRBV7-6 and TRBJ2-6; D may be TRBD1 (6 bases). Germline V gene lookup returns CDR1 SGHVS and CDR2 FNYEAQ. The CDR3 has 16 amino acids. V was pared by 4 bases and J by 0 bases, with 10 bases between.

The rearrangement uses TRBV9 and TRBJ2-7; 9 bases agree with TRBD2. The J segment lost 3 bases and the V segment lost 1 base, leaving 5 bases of the junction unmatched. The V gene's germline CDR1 is SGDLS and CDR2 YYNGEE. The CDR3 totals 15 residues. The CDR3 is CASSVSGGSFYEQYF. The CDR3 DNA is TGTGCCAGCAGCGTAAGCGGGGGGAGCTTCTACGAGCAGTACTTC.

The chain carries TRBV19 and TRBJ2-1; D is perhaps TRBD2 (7 bases). The CDR3 totals 13 residues. Per germline, CDR1 LNHDA and CDR2 SQIVND (reference sequence). Trimming cost V 6 bases and J 5 bases, with 11 bases left between them. CDR3 amino acids: CASSRGGDNEQFF. The CDR3 DNA sequence: TGTGCCAGTAGCCGAGGGGGGGACAATGAGCAGTTCTTC.